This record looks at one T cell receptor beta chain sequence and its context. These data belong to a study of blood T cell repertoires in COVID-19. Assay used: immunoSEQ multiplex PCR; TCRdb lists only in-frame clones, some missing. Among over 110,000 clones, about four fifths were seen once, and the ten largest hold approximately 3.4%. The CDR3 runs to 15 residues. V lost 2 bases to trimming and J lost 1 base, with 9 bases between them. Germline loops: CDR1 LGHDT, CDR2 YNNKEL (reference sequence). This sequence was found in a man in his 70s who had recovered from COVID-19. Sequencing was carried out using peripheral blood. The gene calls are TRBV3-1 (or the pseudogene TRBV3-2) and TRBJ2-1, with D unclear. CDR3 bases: TGTGCCAGCAGCCAAACGGAGAAGTCCTACAATGAGCAGTTCTTC. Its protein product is CASSQTEKSYNEQFF.